The rows below give T cell receptor beta chains drawn from one sample of a study of blood T cell repertoires in COVID-19. Profiled with immunoSEQ multiplex PCR; TCRdb holds only in-frame clones, not every one. The sample has roughly 220,000 clones, about 84% seen once. The sequenced sample consisted of PBMCs or T cells enriched from blood (not recorded which). The receptors were sampled from a man aged 25 to 40 with acute COVID-19. Both conserved end residues are part of each CDR3. D genes are given only for firm matches. The listing skips clone size in some rows; elsewhere it reads once, few, many or a size class.

CASSLMATGSYEQYF TGTGCCAGCAGCTTAATGGCGACGGGGTCCTACGAGCAGTACTTC . . TRBV7-3 15 TRBJ2-7
CASSHNRDGYTF TGTGCCAGCAGCCATAACAGGGACGGCTACACCTTC . . TRBV3-1/TRBV3-2 12 TRBJ1-2
CASGSSGSDTQYF TGTGCTAGTGGATCCTCGGGGTCAGATACGCAGTATTTT . . TRBV12-5 13 TRBJ2-3
CASRAEVNYGYTF TGTGCCAGCAGAGCGGAGGTGAACTATGGCTACACCTTC . . TRBV2 13 TRBJ1-2
CASSSMSTGEAFF TGTGCCAGTAGTTCTATGTCAACCGGTGAAGCTTTCTTT . few TRBV19 13 TRBJ1-1
CASSFADGRGYGYTF TGTGCCAGCAGCTTCGCAGACGGACGGGGCTATGGCTACACCTTC . . TRBV7-9 15 TRBJ1-2
CASSEALQQSRNYGYTF TGTGCCAGCAGTGAAGCGCTTCAACAGAGTCGTAACTATGGCTACACCTTC . few TRBV6-1 17 TRBJ1-2
CASSPLGAMDEKLFF TGTGCCAGTAGTCCCCTGGGGGCTATGGATGAAAAACTGTTTTTT . . TRBV19 15 TRBJ1-4
CASRAGGDRAIDEQFF TGTGCCAGCAGAGCCGGAGGGGACAGGGCGATTGATGAGCAGTTCTTC TRBD1 once TRBV7-9 16 TRBJ2-1
CASRASGGAHNEQFF TGTGCCAGCCGGGCTAGCGGGGGGGCCCACAATGAGCAGTTCTTC TRBD2 few TRBV3-1/TRBV3-2 15 TRBJ2-1
CATSRASGTGYDEQFF TGTGCCACCAGCAGAGCCAGTGGGACAGGGTACGATGAGCAGTTCTTC TRBD1 . TRBV15 16 TRBJ2-1
CASSIIPSPGTGEETQYF TGTGCCAGTAGTATAATCCCCAGCCCCGGGACGGGAGAAGAGACCCAGTACTTC . . TRBV19 18 TRBJ2-5
CSVEVEESLYGYTF TGCAGCGTTGAAGTCGAGGAGAGCCTGTATGGCTACACCTTC . once TRBV29-1 14 TRBJ1-2